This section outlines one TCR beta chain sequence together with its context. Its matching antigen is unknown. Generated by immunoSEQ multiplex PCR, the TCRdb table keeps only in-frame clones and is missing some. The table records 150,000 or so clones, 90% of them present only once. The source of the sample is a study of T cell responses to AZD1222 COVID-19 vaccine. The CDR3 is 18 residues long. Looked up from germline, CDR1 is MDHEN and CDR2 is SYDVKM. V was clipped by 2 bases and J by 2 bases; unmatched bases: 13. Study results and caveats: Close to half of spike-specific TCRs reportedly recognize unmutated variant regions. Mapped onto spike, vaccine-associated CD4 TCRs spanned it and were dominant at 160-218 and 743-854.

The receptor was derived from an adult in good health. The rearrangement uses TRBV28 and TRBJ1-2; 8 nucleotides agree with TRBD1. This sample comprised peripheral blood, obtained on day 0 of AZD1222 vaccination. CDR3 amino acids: CASSLGGAGQGLNYGYTF. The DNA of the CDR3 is TGTGCCAGCAGTTTAGGGGGAGCCGGACAGGGATTAAACTATGGCTACACCTTC.